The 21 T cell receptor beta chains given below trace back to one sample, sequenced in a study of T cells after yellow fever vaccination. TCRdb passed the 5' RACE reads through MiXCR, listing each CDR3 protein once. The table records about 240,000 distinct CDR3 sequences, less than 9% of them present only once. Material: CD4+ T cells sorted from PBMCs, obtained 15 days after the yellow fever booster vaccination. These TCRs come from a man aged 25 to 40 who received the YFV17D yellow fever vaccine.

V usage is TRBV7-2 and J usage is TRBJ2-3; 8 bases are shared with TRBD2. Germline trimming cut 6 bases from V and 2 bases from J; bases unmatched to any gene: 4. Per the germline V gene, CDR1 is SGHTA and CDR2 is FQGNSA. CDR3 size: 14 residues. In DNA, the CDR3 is TGTGCCAGCAGGACCGGGAGGGCCACAGATACGCAGTATTTT. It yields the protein CASRTGRATDTQYF.

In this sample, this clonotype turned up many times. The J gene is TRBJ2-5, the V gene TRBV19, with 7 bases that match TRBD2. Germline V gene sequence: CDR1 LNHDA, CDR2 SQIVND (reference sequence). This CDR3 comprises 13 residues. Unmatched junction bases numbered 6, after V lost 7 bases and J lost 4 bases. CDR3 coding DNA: TGTGCCAGTATGGCGGGGAGGGGAGAGACCCAGTACTTC. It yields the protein CASMAGRGETQYF.

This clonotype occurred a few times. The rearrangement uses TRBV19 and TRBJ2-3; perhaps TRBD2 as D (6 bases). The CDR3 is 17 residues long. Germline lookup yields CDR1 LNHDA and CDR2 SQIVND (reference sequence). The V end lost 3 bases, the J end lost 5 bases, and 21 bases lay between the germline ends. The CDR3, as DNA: TGTGCCAGTAGTATCCAGTCCGTGGAGGGGCGAGGAGATACGCAGTATTTT. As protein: CASSIQSVEGRGDTQYF.

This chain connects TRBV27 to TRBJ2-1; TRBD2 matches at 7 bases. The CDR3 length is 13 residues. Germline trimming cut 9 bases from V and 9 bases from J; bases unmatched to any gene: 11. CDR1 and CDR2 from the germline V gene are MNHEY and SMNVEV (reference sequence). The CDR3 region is CARLSPGGAEQFF. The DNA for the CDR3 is TGTGCCAGACTCTCCCCGGGGGGTGCTGAGCAGTTCTTC.

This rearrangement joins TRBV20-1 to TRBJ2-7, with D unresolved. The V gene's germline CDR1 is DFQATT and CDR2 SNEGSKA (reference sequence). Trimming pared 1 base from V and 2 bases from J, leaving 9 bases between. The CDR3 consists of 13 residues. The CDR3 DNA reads TGCAGTGCTAGAGGCAGGTCCCCCTACGAGCAGTACTTC. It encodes CSARGRSPYEQYF.

DNA for the CDR3: TGTGCCAGCAGTTTAGCCGGCGGGCATGGCGTTAACATTCAGTACTTC. This encodes CASSLAGGHGVNIQYF. The rearrangement joins TRBV12-3 or TRBV12-4 to TRBJ2-4; tentatively, D is TRBD2 (5 bases). This CDR3 has 16 residues. The V end lost 0 bases, the J end lost 7 bases, and 16 bases lay between the germline ends.

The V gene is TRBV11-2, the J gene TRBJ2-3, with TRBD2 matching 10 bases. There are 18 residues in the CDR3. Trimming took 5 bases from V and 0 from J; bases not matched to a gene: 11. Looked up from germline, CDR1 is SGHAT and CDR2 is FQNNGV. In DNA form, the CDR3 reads TGTGCCAGCAGCCCTCAGGGGACTAGCGTTACTAGCACAGATACGCAGTATTTT. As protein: CASSPQGTSVTSTDTQYF. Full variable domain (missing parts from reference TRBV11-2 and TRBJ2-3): EAGVAQSPRYKIIEKRQSVAFWCNPISGHATLYWYQQILGQGPKLLIQFQNNGVVDDSQLPKDRFSAERLKGVDSTLKIQPAKLEDSAVYLCASSPQGTSVTSTDTQYFGPGTRLTVL.

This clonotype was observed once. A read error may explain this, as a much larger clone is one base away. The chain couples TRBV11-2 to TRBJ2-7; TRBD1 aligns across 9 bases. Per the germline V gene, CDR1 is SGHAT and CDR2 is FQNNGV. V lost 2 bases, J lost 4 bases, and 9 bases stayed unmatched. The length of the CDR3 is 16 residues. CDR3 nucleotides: TGTGCCAGCAGCTTAACAGAGGGACAGGGAGAGTACGAGCAGTACTTC. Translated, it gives CASSLTEGQGEYEQYF.

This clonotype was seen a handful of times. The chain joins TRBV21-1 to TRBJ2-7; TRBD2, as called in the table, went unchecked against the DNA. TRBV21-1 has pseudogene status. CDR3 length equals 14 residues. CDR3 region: CALKSPARGPEQYF. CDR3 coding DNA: TGTGCCCTGAAGTCGCCGGCAAGAGGCCCCGAGCAGTACTTC.

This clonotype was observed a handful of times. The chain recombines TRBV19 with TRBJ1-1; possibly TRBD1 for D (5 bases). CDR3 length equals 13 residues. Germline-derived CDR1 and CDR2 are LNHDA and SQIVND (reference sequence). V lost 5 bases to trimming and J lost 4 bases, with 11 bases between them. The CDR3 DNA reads TGTGCCAGTAGTGAAATGGGGGGCACTGAAGCTTTCTTT. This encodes CASSEMGGTEAFF.

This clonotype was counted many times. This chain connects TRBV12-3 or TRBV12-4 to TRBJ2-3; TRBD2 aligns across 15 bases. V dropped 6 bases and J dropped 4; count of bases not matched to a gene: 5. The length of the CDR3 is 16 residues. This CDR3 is CASRPGLAGGADTQYF. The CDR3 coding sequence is TGTGCCAGCAGGCCGGGACTAGCGGGAGGAGCAGATACGCAGTATTTT.

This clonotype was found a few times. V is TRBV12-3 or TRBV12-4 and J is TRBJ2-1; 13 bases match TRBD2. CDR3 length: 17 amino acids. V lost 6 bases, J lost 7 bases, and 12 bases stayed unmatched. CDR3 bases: TGTGCCAGCAGGATTACTAGCGGGAGGGCCACACGGAATGAGCAGTTCTTC. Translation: CASRITSGRATRNEQFF.

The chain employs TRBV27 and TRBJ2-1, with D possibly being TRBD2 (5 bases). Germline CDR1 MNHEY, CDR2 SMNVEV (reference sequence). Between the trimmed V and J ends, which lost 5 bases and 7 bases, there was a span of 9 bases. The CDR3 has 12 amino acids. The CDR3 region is CASSPLENEQFF. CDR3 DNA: TGTGCCAGCAGTCCACTAGAGAATGAGCAGTTCTTC.

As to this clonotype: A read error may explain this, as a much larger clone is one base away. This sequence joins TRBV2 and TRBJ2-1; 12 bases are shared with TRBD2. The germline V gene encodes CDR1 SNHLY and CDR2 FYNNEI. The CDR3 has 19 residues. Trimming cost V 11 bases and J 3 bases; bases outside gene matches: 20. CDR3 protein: CACKGLEASGRAIYNEQFF. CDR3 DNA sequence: TGTGCCTGCAAGGGATTAGAAGCTAGCGGGAGGGCAATCTACAATGAGCAGTTCTTC.

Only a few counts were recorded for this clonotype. CDR3 residues: CASSRAGGAYNEQFF. In nucleotides, the CDR3 is TGTGCCAGCAGTCGAGCGGGAGGGGCCTACAATGAGCAGTTCTTC. V and J are TRBV28 and TRBJ2-1, with 10 bases aligning to TRBD2. Germline CDR1 and CDR2: MDHEN and SYDVKM. This CDR3 comprises 15 residues. V lost 5 bases, J lost 2 bases, and 3 bases stayed unmatched.

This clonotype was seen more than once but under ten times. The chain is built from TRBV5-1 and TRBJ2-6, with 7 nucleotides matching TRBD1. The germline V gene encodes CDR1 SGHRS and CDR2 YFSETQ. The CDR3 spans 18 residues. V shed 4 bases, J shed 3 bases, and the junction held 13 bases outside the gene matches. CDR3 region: CASSPGPGQFIGANVLTF. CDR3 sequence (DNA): TGCGCCAGCAGCCCTGGCCCGGGACAGTTCATTGGGGCCAACGTCCTGACTTTC. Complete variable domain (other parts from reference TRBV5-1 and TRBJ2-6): KAGVTQTPRYLIKTRGQQVTLSCSPISGHRSVSWYQQTPGQGLQFLFEYFSETQRNKGNFPGRFSGRQFSNSRSEMNVSTLELGDSALYLCASSPGPGQFIGANVLTFGAGSRLTVL.

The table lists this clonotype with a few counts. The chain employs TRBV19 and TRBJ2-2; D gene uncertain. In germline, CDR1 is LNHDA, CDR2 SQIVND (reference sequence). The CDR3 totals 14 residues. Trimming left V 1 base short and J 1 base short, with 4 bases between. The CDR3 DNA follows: TGTGCCAGTAGTATAGTAAAGAACACCGGGGAGCTGTTTTTT. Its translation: CASSIVKNTGELFF.

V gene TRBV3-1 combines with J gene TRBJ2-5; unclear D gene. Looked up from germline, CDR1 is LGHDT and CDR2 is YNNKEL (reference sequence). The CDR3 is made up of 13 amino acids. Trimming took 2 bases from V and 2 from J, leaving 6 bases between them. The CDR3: CASSQSKQETQYF. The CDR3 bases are TGTGCCAGCAGCCAATCAAAACAAGAGACCCAGTACTTC.

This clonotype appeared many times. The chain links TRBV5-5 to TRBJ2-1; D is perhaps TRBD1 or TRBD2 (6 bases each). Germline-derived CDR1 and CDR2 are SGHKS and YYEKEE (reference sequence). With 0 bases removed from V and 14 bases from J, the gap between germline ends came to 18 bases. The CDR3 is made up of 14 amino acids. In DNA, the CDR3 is TGTGCCAGCAGCTTGGTGGTAGGGGGGATTGGGGAGTTCTTC. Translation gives CASSLVVGGIGEFF. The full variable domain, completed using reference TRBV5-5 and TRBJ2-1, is DAGVTQSPTHLIKTRGQQVTLRCSPISGHKSVSWYQQVLGQGPQFIFQYYEKEERGRGNFPDRFSARQFPNYSSELNVNALLLGDSALYLCASSLVVGGIGEFFGPGTRLTVL.

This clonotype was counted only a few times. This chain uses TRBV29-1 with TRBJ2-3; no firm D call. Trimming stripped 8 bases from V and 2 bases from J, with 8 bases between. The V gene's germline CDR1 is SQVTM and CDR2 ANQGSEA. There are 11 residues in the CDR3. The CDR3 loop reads CSIGSTDTQYF. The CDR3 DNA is TGCAGCATTGGTTCCACAGATACGCAGTATTTT.

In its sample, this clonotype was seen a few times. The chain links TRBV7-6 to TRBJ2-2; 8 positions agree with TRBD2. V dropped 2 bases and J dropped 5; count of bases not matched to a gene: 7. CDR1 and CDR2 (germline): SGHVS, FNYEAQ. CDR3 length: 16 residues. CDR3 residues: CASSLRREAGTGELFF. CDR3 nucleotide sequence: TGTGCCAGCAGCTTACGGCGGGAGGCCGGAACCGGGGAGCTGTTTTTT.